Listed below are T cell receptor beta chains from one sample, sequenced in a study of T cell responses to AZD1222 COVID-19 vaccine. The repertoire was sequenced with immunoSEQ multiplex PCR; TCRdb's copy has only in-frame clones and lacks some. The data contain 160,000 or so clones, roughly nine tenths of them singletons. Sequences were derived from peripheral blood, sampled on day 0 of AZD1222 vaccination. The source is an adult in good health. Each CDR3 is given with its conserved first and last residue. The D gene is left open where the match is weak. Expanded clones get a size class; other rows say once, few or many, or leave the size out.

j_call clone_size v_call d_call cdr3_aa cdr3_nt
TRBJ2-5 - TRBV30 - CAWGDLRWGGQETQYF TGTGCCTGGGGAGATTTGAGGTGGGGCGGCCAAGAGACCCAGTACTTC
TRBJ2-7 once TRBV25-1 TRBD1 CASSSVGQGSEQYF TGTGCCAGCAGCTCAGTCGGACAGGGTTCCGAGCAGTACTTC
TRBJ1-4 - TRBV11-2 TRBD1 CASSSLQGVGKREKLFF TGTGCCAGCAGCTCCTTACAGGGGGTAGGGAAGCGTGAAAAACTGTTTTTT
TRBJ2-5 once TRBV4-1 TRBD1 CASSPYRGGEGETQYF TGCGCCAGCAGCCCTTACAGGGGCGGCGAGGGCGAGACCCAGTACTTC
TRBJ1-3 - TRBV11-2 - CASSYGPLSSGNTIYF TGTGCCAGCAGCTACGGACCCCTGAGCTCTGGAAACACCATATATTTT
TRBJ2-7 - TRBV5-4 TRBD2 CASSHSSGKASEQYF TGTGCCAGCAGCCACTCTAGCGGGAAAGCATCCGAGCAGTACTTC
TRBJ1-1 - TRBV25-1 - CASSESTGRRNTEAFF TGTGCCAGCAGTGAATCTACAGGGAGGCGGAACACTGAAGCTTTCTTT
TRBJ2-1 - TRBV6-5 TRBD2 CASSYSSSGGQNEQFF TGTGCCAGCAGTTACTCGAGTAGCGGGGGCCAAAATGAGCAGTTCTTC
TRBJ1-2 - TRBV15 - CATSPRQRSYGYTF TGTGCCACCAGCCCACGACAGCGCAGCTATGGCTACACCTTC
TRBJ1-2 - TRBV4-2 - CASSQDQDIGGRGYTF TGTGCCAGCAGCCAAGATCAGGATATCGGGGGTAGAGGCTACACCTTC
TRBJ1-6 - TRBV11-2 - CASSPGAGIYSPLHF TGTGCCAGCAGCCCCGGGGCCGGAATCTATTCACCCCTCCACTTT
TRBJ1-1 - TRBV9 - CASSVGAPTEAFF TGTGCCAGCAGCGTAGGGGCACCCACTGAAGCTTTCTTT
TRBJ2-1 - TRBV7-2 TRBD1 CASSLFRDRSHNEQFF TGTGCCAGCAGCTTATTCCGGGACAGGTCCCACAATGAGCAGTTCTTC
TRBJ1-6 - TRBV27 - CASSSHLLRDVNSPLHF TGTGCCAGCAGTTCACACCTTCTTCGGGACGTTAATTCACCCCTCCACTTT
TRBJ1-3 - TRBV4-1 TRBD1 CASSQPGQVPGGNTIYF TGCGCCAGCAGCCAGCCTGGACAGGTCCCGGGAGGAAACACCATATATTTT
TRBJ2-5 - TRBV5-6 TRBD1 CASSLSGRGQETQYF TGTGCCAGCAGCCTTTCGGGCAGGGGGCAGGAGACCCAGTACTTC
TRBJ1-5 - TRBV28 TRBD1 CASSWTGDKPQHF TGTGCCAGCAGTTGGACAGGTGATAAGCCCCAGCATTTT
TRBJ1-5 - TRBV28 - CASSPAGPLAGQPQHF TGTGCCAGCAGTCCCGCCGGGCCCCTGGCCGGTCAGCCCCAGCATTTT
TRBJ1-1 - TRBV11-3 - CASSLNDEAFF TGTGCCAGCAGCCTCAATGATGAAGCTTTCTTT
TRBJ2-1 few TRBV7-9 TRBD2 CASSLGLAWNEQFF TGTGCCAGCAGCTTGGGACTAGCGTGGAATGAGCAGTTCTTC
TRBJ1-1 - TRBV5-4 - CASSLEPTLRGTEAFF TGTGCCAGCAGCTTGGAGCCAACCCTCAGAGGGACTGAAGCTTTCTTT
TRBJ1-2 - TRBV7-8 TRBD1 CASSPLTGGSGGYTF TGTGCCAGCAGCCCCCTCACAGGGGGGTCGGGAGGCTACACCTTC
TRBJ2-3 - TRBV6-2/TRBV6-3 TRBD2 CASSYTPGGPHSTDTQYF TGTGCCAGCAGTTACACCCCGGGGGGTCCCCATAGCACAGATACGCAGTATTTT
TRBJ2-3 once TRBV7-3 TRBD2 CASSLFAGGTSTDTQYF TGTGCCAGCAGCTTATTCGCGGGAGGCACTAGCACAGATACGCAGTATTTT
TRBJ2-7 - TRBV28 - CATDTGRNGEQYF TGTGCCACAGATACGGGGAGAAACGGCGAGCAGTACTTC
TRBJ1-2 - TRBV29-1 TRBD1 CSVYSPGTGQGYTF TGCAGCGTTTACTCGCCTGGGACAGGGCAAGGCTACACCTTC
TRBJ1-5 - TRBV3-1/TRBV3-2 - CASSQQQGNNQPQHF TGTGCCAGCAGCCAGCAACAGGGAAATAATCAGCCCCAGCATTTT
TRBJ1-2 - TRBV6-5 TRBD1 CASGQGANYGYTF TGTGCCAGCGGCCAGGGGGCGAACTATGGCTACACCTTC
TRBJ1-2 - TRBV25-1 - CASSGSIAGDGYTF TGTGCCAGCAGTGGGAGTATAGCAGGGGATGGCTACACCTTC